This T cell receptor (beta chain) was sequenced for a study of CD8+ T cells in alopecia areata. Study-wide results and limits: Sequenced scalp T cells also include alphabeta T cells resident in normal skin.

It was cDNA, reverse transcribed from extracted RNA, that served as the sequencing template. Profiled with immunoSEQ multiplex PCR; TCRdb holds only in-frame clones, not every one. In the table there are roughly 60,000 clones, around 40% of which are singletons. Germline V gives CDR1 SGHRS, CDR2 YFSETQ. V was pared by 5 bases and J by 3 bases, with 7 bases of the junction left unmatched. The CDR3 consists of 14 residues. In its sample, this clone was seen a few times. Its antigen is undetermined. The investigators collected lesional scalp punch biopsies and peripheral blood from alopecia areata patients. Starting from PBMCs, sorting isolated CD4+ and CD8+ T cells.

The sequence came from a human donor with alopecia areata. This chain links TRBV5-1 with TRBJ2-7; 8 bases line up with TRBD1. Sequences were obtained from NKG2D-low CD8+ T cells sorted from blood. The CDR3 DNA sequence: TGCGCCAGCAGTGTCGGGACAGGCAACTACGAGCAGTACTTC. It yields the protein CASSVGTGNYEQYF.